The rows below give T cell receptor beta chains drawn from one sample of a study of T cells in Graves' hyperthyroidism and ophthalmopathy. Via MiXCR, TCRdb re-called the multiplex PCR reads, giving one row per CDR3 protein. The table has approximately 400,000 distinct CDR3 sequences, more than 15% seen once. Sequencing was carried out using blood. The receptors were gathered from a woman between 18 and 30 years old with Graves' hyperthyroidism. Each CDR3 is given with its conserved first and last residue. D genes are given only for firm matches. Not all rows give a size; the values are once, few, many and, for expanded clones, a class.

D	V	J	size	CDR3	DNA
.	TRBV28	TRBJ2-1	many	CASSFRIDNEQFF	TGTGCCAGCAGTTTTCGGATCGACAATGAGCAGTTCTTC
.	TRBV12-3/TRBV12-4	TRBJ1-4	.	CASSPQGPGNEKLFF	TGTGCCAGCAGTCCTCAAGGGCCAGGGAATGAAAAACTGTTTTTT
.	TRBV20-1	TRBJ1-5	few	CSARSGAWDQPQHF	TGCAGTGCCCGATCAGGGGCCTGGGATCAGCCCCAGCATTTT
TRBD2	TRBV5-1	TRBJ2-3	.	CASSTQRGPTDTQYF	TGCGCCAGCAGCACTCAGCGGGGGCCCACAGATACGCAGTATTTT
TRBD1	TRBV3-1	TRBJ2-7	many	CASSQETGSSYEQYF	TGTGCCAGCAGCCAAGAGACAGGGAGCTCCTACGAGCAGTACTTC
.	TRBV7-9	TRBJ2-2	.	CASSLDVPNTGELFF	TGTGCCAGCAGCTTAGACGTGCCTAACACCGGGGAGCTGTTTTTT
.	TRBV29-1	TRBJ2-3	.	CGGRGGADTQYF	TGCGGGGGGCGTGGAGGGGCAGATACGCAGTATTTT
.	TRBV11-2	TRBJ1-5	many	CASSLVPGQPQHF	TGTGCCAGCAGCTTAGTTCCAGGTCAGCCCCAGCATTTT
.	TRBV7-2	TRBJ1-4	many	CASSSSFATNEKLFF	TGTGCCAGCAGCTCTTCGTTCGCAACTAATGAAAAACTGTTTTTT
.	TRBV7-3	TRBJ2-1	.	CASSPLGWDEQFF	TGTGCCAGCAGCCCCCTAGGTTGGGATGAGCAGTTCTTC
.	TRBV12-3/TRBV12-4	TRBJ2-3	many	CASSPDSDSPVSPIPDTQYF	TGTGCCAGCAGTCCGGATAGCGACTCTCCCGTCTCCCCTATCCCAGATACGCAGTATTTT
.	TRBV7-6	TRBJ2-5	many	CASSPNLRQYF	TGTGCCAGCAGCCCCAACTTACGCCAGTACTTC
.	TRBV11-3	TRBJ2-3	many	CASSTDGQRDTQYF	TGTGCCAGCAGCACCGATGGACAGAGAGATACGCAGTATTTT
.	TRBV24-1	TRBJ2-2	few	CATSDWRWGTTGELFF	TGTGCCACCAGTGATTGGAGGTGGGGGACGACCGGGGAGCTGTTTTTT
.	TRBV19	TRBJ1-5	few	CASSMRAENQPQHF	TGTGCCAGTAGTATGAGGGCAGAAAATCAGCCCCAGCATTTT
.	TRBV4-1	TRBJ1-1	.	CASSQEGGRENTEAFF	TGCGCCAGCAGCCAAGAAGGCGGGAGGGAGAACACTGAAGCTTTCTTT
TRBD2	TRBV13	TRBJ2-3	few	CASSLGHAGDFTDTQYF	TGTGCCAGCAGCTTAGGCCACGCGGGAGACTTCACAGATACGCAGTATTTT
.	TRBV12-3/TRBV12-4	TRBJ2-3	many	CASSLDGHSTDTQYF	TGTGCCAGCAGTTTAGACGGCCATAGCACAGATACGCAGTATTTT
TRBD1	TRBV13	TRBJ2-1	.	CASSQGDRGRNEQFF	TGTGCCAGCAGCCAAGGAGACAGGGGGCGCAATGAGCAGTTCTTC
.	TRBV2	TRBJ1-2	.	CASVEQDGYTF	TGTGCCAGCGTCGAGCAGGATGGCTACACCTTC
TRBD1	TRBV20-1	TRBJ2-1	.	CSARAGQVYNEQFF	TGCAGTGCTAGAGCAGGACAGGTTTACAATGAGCAGTTCTTC
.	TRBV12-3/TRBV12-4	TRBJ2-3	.	CASTRGERASTDTQYF	TGCGCCAGCACCAGGGGCGAGCGGGCCAGCACAGATACGCAGTATTTT
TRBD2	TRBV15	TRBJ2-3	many	CATSRDSGSPDTQYF	TGTGCCACCAGCAGAGATAGCGGGAGCCCAGATACGCAGTATTTT
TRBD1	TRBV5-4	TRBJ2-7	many	CASSPRQGAFEQYF	TGTGCCAGCAGCCCTCGACAGGGGGCCTTCGAGCAGTACTTC
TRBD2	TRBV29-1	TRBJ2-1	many	CSVSSGRAAYNEQFF	TGCAGCGTCTCTAGCGGGAGGGCCGCCTACAATGAGCAGTTCTTC
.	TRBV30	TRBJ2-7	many	CAWRGGESYEQYF	TGTGCCTGGAGAGGAGGGGAATCCTACGAGCAGTACTTC
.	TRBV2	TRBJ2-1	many	CASSLLGPANSYNEQFF	TGTGCCAGCAGTCTCCTGGGGCCAGCTAACTCCTACAATGAGCAGTTCTTC
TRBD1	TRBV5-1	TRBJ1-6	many	CASSSPTGRGPLHF	TGCGCCAGCAGCTCTCCGACAGGGAGAGGACCCCTCCACTTT
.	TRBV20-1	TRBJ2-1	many	CSARIGAVSYNEQFF	TGCAGTGCTAGGATAGGGGCTGTCTCCTACAATGAGCAGTTCTTC
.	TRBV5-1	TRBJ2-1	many	CASSLGSGGKFF	TGCGCCAGCAGCTTGGGTTCGGGGGGCAAGTTCTTC
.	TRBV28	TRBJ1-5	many	CATGQSQPQHF	TGTGCCACAGGACAGAGCCAGCCCCAGCATTTT
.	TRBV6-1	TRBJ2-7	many	CASRVMAGVTYEQYF	TGTGCCAGCAGAGTAATGGCAGGGGTTACCTACGAGCAGTACTTC
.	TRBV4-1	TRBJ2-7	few	CASSRIPSYEQYF	TGCGCCAGCAGCCGGATCCCCTCCTACGAGCAGTACTTC
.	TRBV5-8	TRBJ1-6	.	CASSYDRFSSPLHF	TGTGCCAGCAGTTATGACAGATTTAGTTCACCCCTCCACTTT
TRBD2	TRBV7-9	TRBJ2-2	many	CASSARTSGSNGELFF	TGTGCCAGCAGCGCCCGGACTAGCGGGAGCAACGGGGAGCTGTTTTTT
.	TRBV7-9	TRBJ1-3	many	CASSLAGTGNTIYF	TGTGCCAGCAGCTTGGCGGGTACTGGAAACACCATATATTTT
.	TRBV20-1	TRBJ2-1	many	CSALDIREQFF	TGCAGTGCTCTGGATATAAGGGAGCAGTTCTTC
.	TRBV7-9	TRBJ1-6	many	CASSFEVNNSPLHF	TGTGCCAGCAGCTTTGAGGTGAATAATTCACCCCTCCACTTT
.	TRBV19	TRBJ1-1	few	CASTRVQLNTEAFF	TGTGCCAGTACGAGGGTACAGCTGAACACTGAAGCTTTCTTT
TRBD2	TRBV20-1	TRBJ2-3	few	CSAIREGVDTQYF	TGCAGTGCTATCCGGGAGGGGGTGGATACGCAGTATTTT
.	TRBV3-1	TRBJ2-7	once	CASSSPRSEQYF	TGTGCCAGCAGCTCCCCTCGCTCCGAGCAGTACTTC
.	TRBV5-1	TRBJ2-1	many	CASSHPGSSYNEQFF	TGCGCCAGCAGCCATCCCGGGAGCTCCTACAATGAGCAGTTCTTC
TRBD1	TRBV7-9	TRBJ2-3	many	CASSLVSYGQGSNADTQYF	TGTGCCAGCAGCTTAGTCTCCTACGGACAGGGTAGCAACGCAGATACGCAGTATTTT
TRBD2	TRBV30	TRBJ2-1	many	CAQREGNEQFF	TGTGCCCAGCGGGAGGGCAATGAGCAGTTCTTC
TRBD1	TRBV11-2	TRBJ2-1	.	CASSNGQGRQFF	TGTGCCAGCAGTAATGGACAGGGTAGACAGTTCTTC
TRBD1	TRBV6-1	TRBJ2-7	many	CASSSDRGQREQYF	TGTGCCAGCAGTTCGGACAGGGGGCAAAGGGAGCAGTACTTC
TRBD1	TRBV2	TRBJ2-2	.	CASRAGTGGIGELFF	TGTGCCAGCAGGGCCGGGACAGGGGGCATCGGGGAGCTGTTTTTT
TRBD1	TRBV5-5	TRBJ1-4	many	CASSSGTALREKLFF	TGTGCCAGCAGCTCAGGGACAGCCCTCCGTGAAAAACTGTTTTTT
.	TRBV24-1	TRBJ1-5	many	CAIGDGGNQPQHF	TGTGCCATCGGGGACGGGGGCAATCAGCCCCAGCATTTT
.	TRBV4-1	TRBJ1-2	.	CASSQDAGGRGLGYGYTF	TGCGCCAGCAGCCAAGATGCGGGGGGCCGCGGGTTGGGCTATGGCTACACCTTC
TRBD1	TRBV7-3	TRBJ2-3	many	CASSSDGTGQDTQYF	TGTGCCAGCAGCTCCGACGGGACAGGGCAAGATACGCAGTATTTT
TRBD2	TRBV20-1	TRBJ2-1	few	CSAGTSGGAGYEQFF	TGCAGCGCCGGGACTAGCGGGGGGGCGGGCTATGAGCAGTTCTTC
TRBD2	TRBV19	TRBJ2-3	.	CASSRPASTGRGADTQYF	TGTGCCAGTAGTAGGCCCGCCTCTACTGGGCGGGGGGCAGATACGCAGTATTTT
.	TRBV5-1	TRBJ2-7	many	CASSPARNYEQYF	TGCGCCAGCAGCCCCGCAAGGAACTACGAGCAGTACTTC